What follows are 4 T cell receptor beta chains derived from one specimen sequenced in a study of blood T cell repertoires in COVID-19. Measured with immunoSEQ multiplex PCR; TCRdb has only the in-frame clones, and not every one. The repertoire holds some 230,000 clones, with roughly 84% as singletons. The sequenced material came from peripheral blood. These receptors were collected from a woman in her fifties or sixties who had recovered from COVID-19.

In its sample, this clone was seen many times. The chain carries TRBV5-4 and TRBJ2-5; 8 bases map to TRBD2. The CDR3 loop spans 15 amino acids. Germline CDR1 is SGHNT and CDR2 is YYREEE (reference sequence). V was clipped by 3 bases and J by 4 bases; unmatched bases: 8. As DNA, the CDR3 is TGTGCCAGCAGCTCTTTGGGACTAGGAAGAGAGACCCAGTACTTC. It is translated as CASSSLGLGRETQYF. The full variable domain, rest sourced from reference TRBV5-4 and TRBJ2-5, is ETGVTQSPTHLIKTRGQQVTLRCSSQSGHNTVSWYQQALGQGPQFIFQYYREEENGRGNFPPRFSGLQFPNYSSELNVNALELDDSALYLCASSSLGLGRETQYFGPGTRLLVL.

CDR3 nucleotides: TGTGCCAGTAGTATAGGTTCTGGGGCGGATACGCAGTATTTT. This codes for CASSIGSGADTQYF. The chain uses TRBV19 and TRBJ2-3; D possibly corresponds to TRBD1 (5 bases). With 1 base removed from V and 6 bases from J, the gap between germline ends came to 11 bases. Germline V gene data show CDR1 as LNHDA and CDR2 as SQIVND (reference sequence). This CDR3 has 14 residues.

DNA of the CDR3: TGTGCCTGGACCACGACAGTAGTTGGCACTGAAGCTTTCTTT. The encoded protein is CAWTTTVVGTEAFF. The J gene is TRBJ1-1, the V gene TRBV30; D is possibly TRBD1 (5 bases). V was shortened by 4 bases and J by 4 bases, with 16 bases between the two germline ends. CDR1 GTSNPN and CDR2 SVGIG come from the germline V gene (reference sequence). CDR3 length equals 14 residues. Supplemented by reference TRBV30 and TRBJ1-1, the full variable domain reads SQTIHQWPATLVQPVGSPLSLECTVEGTSNPNLYWYRQAAGRGLQLLFYSVGIGQISSEVPQNLSASRPQDRQFILSSKKLLLSDSGFYLCAWTTTVVGTEAFFGQGTRLTVV.

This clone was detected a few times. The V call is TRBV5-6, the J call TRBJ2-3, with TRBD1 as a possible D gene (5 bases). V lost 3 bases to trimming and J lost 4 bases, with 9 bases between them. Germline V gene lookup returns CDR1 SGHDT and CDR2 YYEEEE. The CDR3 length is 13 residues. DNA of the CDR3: TGTGCCAGCAGCTGGCAGGGTCCAGATACGCAGTATTTT. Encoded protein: CASSWQGPDTQYF.